Listed below are T cell receptor beta chains from one sample, sequenced in a study of vaccination effects on CD4 cells after COVID-19. Their antigens are not known. Measured with immunoSEQ multiplex PCR; TCRdb has only the in-frame clones, and not every one. The table shows tens of thousands of clones, with about four fifths occurring only once. Specimen: CD4+ T cells from PBMCs cultured with a peptide pool, collected before COVID-19 vaccination. Source of these receptors: a human donor who had a prior SARS-CoV-2 infection. CDR3s include the opening cysteine and the closing phenylalanine or tryptophan. The D gene is left open where the match is weak.

TRBJ1-3	.	TRBV5-4	TGTGCCAGCAGCTGGGGGACTCCCTCTGGAAACACCATATATTTT	CASSWGTPSGNTIYF
TRBJ1-4	.	TRBV9	TGTGCCAGCAGCGTATCTTTCGCGGAGCCTGAAAAACTGTTTTTT	CASSVSFAEPEKLFF
TRBJ1-6	.	TRBV12-3/TRBV12-4	TGTGCCAGCAGCCGACCTTTATCACCCCTCCACTTT	CASSRPLSPLHF
TRBJ1-6	TRBD1	TRBV6-5	TGTGCCAGCAGTTCAGGGGGCACCTCCTATAATTCACCCCTCCACTTT	CASSSGGTSYNSPLHF
TRBJ2-1	TRBD1	TRBV4-1	TGCGCCAGCAGCCAAGTGGGGACAGGGCGAGTCAATGAGCAGTTCTTC	CASSQVGTGRVNEQFF
TRBJ2-7	.	TRBV29-1	TGCAGCGTTGTATTACTGACCTACGAGCAGTACTTC	CSVVLLTYEQYF
TRBJ2-1	TRBD2	TRBV5-4	TGTGCCAGCAGCCATCAGGGAGGGCTTGAGCAGTTCTTC	CASSHQGGLEQFF